This TCR beta chain was obtained from a study of early T cells in non-severe SARS-CoV-2 infection. Study details: Chains stayed unpaired after sequencing of bulk RNA from unsorted whole blood. Whole-study results and caveats: Matching against VDJdb likely underestimated virus-specific expansions, favoring anti-spike CD8.

Attachment of unique molecular identifiers to individual cDNA molecules was performed. Each CDR3 protein is one row after TCRdb ran MiXCR on the 5' RACE reads. The repertoire consists of 50,000 or so distinct CDR3 sequences, with around 4.6% occurring once and the leading ten covering 5.5% to 6.5%. The CDR3 totals 12 residues. Per germline, CDR1 SEHNR and CDR2 FQNEAQ (reference sequence). V was trimmed by 5 bases and J by 6 bases, leaving 10 bases between them. This clonotype occurred many times. The antigen is undetermined. The sequencing sample was made of whole blood. The rearrangement uses TRBV7-9 and TRBJ1-2; perhaps TRBD1 as D (6 bases). This clonotype was sampled from an adult who was a healthcare worker with PCR-confirmed SARS-CoV-2 infection or an uninfected control (not recorded which). In nucleotides, the CDR3 is TGTGCCAGCAGCCCTTACAGGGATGGCTACACCTTC. It translates to CASSPYRDGYTF.